This TCR beta chain stems from a study of T-cell reconstitution after alpha-beta-depleted transplantation in children. Trimming cost V 0 bases and J 2 bases, with 15 bases left between them. Germline CDR1 and CDR2: LGHNA and YSLEER. There are 17 residues in the CDR3. Unique molecular identifiers were incorporated into the prepared TCRbeta library. TCRdb reprocessed the PCR reads with MiXCR, giving one entry per CDR3 protein. The repertoire holds hundreds of thousands of distinct CDR3 sequences, with under 12% as singletons. The sequence derives from a human donor who donated a stem cell graft to a child with acute myeloid leukemia. V and J are TRBV4-3 and TRBJ2-3; unclear D gene. The source was PBMCs from the stem cell graft donor, collected from the stem cell graft. The CDR3 sequence is CASSQDYGNLYTDTQYF. The CDR3 nucleotides read TGCGCCAGCAGCCAAGATTACGGAAACCTCTACACAGATACGCAGTATTTT.